These 14 T cell receptor beta chains were all obtained from the same sample, sequenced in a study of blood T cells in healthy people across ages. For the second PCR, which ran for about 7 to 11 cycles, a sample-barcoded 5' primer and a J-beta primer mix were used. TCRdb re-analysed the 5' RACE reads in MiXCR, keeping a single row per CDR3 protein. The sample lists more than 1,000,000 distinct CDR3 sequences; around 27% were seen once. This sample also appeared in a second study, on T cells of mothers and their children.

Sequencing was carried out using blood. These receptors were collected from a girl aged 2 to 10 in good health.

In DNA, the CDR3 is TGTGCCAGCAGCGTAGATAAAGAGACCCAGTACTTC. This sequence encodes CASSVDKETQYF. The chain has TRBV9 and TRBJ2-5; D remains ambiguous. The ends were cut back, 0 bases at V and 3 bases at J, with 3 bases in the middle. Germline V gene data show CDR1 as SGDLS and CDR2 as YYNGEE. This CDR3 is 12 amino acids long. Looking up the rest from reference TRBV9 and TRBJ2-5 gives the full variable domain: DSGVTQTPKHLITATGQRVTLRCSPRSGDLSVYWYQQSLDQGLQFLIQYYNGEERAKGNILERFSAQQFPDLHSELNLSSLELGDSALYFCASSVDKETQYFGPGTRLLVL.

The chain has TRBV4-1 and TRBJ2-7, with TRBD1 matching over 9 bases. This CDR3 spans 15 amino acids. Looked up from germline, CDR1 is MGHRA and CDR2 is YSYEKL. With 3 bases clipped from V and 6 bases from J, the junction kept 9 bases outside the gene matches. The CDR3 bases are TGCGCCAGCAGCCAGTTACAGGGGGCTCAGGCCGAGCAGTACTTC. Residues: CASSQLQGAQAEQYF.

V gene TRBV20-1 combines with J gene TRBJ2-7; 7 bases match TRBD2. CDR1 is DFQATT and CDR2 is SNEGSKA in the germline V gene (reference sequence). CDR3 length equals 15 residues. The V gene end was trimmed by 2 bases and the J gene end by 1 base; junction bases not matched to a gene: 8. This CDR3 is CSARYPGLQSYEQYF. CDR3 sequence (DNA): TGCAGTGCTAGATACCCGGGACTACAATCCTACGAGCAGTACTTC.

The chain links TRBV28 to TRBJ2-6, with D possibly being TRBD1 or TRBD2 (5 bases each). The CDR3 extends over 16 amino acids. CDR1 is MDHEN, CDR2 SYDVKM, per germline. The V gene lost 3 bases and the J gene lost 0 bases, with 9 bases spanning the gap. The CDR3 region is CASSFHGTSGANVLTF. For the CDR3, the DNA is TGTGCCAGCAGTTTCCATGGGACCTCTGGGGCCAACGTCCTGACTTTC.

This clonotype was observed a handful of times. This chain links TRBV2 with TRBJ2-1; 10 bases align to TRBD2. The germline gives CDR1 SNHLY, CDR2 FYNNEI. The CDR3 has 15 residues. With V trimmed by 6 bases and J by 6 bases, 8 bases remained unmatched. The CDR3 region has the DNA TGTGCCAGCAGCGAGACACGGACTAGCGGCAATGAGCAGTTCTTC. This gives the protein CASSETRTSGNEQFF.

At least ten counts were recorded for this clonotype. CDR3 coding DNA: TGTGCCAGCAGCTTTCAGGGGGACACTGAAGCTTTCTTT. Amino acid sequence: CASSFQGDTEAFF. The chain uses TRBV7-3 and TRBJ1-1; TRBD1 aligns across 7 bases. This CDR3 comprises 13 residues. Germline CDR1 reads SGHTA; CDR2 reads FQGTGA. V trimming: 3 bases; J trimming: 3 bases; junction bases outside the gene matches: 1.

The V gene is TRBV29-1, the J gene TRBJ1-1, with TRBD1 as a possible D gene (5 bases). This CDR3 is 13 amino acids long. Per germline, CDR1 SQVTM and CDR2 ANQGSEA. V was cut by 7 bases and J by 6 bases, with 18 bases left in between. The CDR3 loop reads CSARGLERAEAFF. For the CDR3, the DNA is TGCAGCGCTCGGGGCCTGGAGAGGGCTGAAGCTTTCTTT.

This clonotype has just a few counts. V usage is TRBV19 and J usage is TRBJ2-5; TRBD1 is a possible D gene (6 bases). The end of the DNA aligns better with TRBJ2-1, so the J call may be wrong. Germline loops: CDR1 LNHDA, CDR2 SQIVND (reference sequence). The CDR3 covers 15 residues. CDR3 bases: TGTGCCAGTAGCCCAAGGACAGCTACGTGGGATGAGCAGTTCTTC. Translating it yields CASSPRTATWDEQFF.

The chain couples TRBV20-1 to TRBJ2-1; D unresolved. With 3 bases removed from V and 0 bases from J, the gap between germline ends came to 15 bases. Per the germline V gene, CDR1 is DFQATT and CDR2 is SNEGSKA (reference sequence). This CDR3 is 16 amino acids long. DNA of the CDR3: TGCAGTGCTAGTTCACCGGAGAGTAGCTCCTACAATGAGCAGTTCTTC. This gives the protein CSASSPESSSYNEQFF.

This clonotype has only a few counts. The chain employs TRBV4-1 and TRBJ2-5, with 8 bases that match TRBD1. The end of the DNA aligns better with TRBJ2-7, so the J call may be wrong. The length of the CDR3 is 15 residues. Germline V gene sequence: CDR1 MGHRA, CDR2 YSYEKL. The CDR3: CASSSGQGLFYEQYF. CDR3 sequence (DNA): TGCGCCAGCAGCTCCGGACAGGGCCTATTTTACGAGCAGTACTTC.

This chain joins TRBV13 and TRBJ2-1; no firm D call. The CDR3 sequence is 14 residues long. Germline V gene lookup returns CDR1 PRHDT and CDR2 FYEKMQ (reference sequence). Trimming took off 3 bases at V and 8 bases at J, with 14 bases between the two ends. The CDR3 protein is CASSLGPEPHEQFF. As DNA, the CDR3 is TGTGCCAGCAGCTTGGGCCCCGAACCCCATGAGCAGTTCTTC.

The chain carries TRBV20-1 and TRBJ2-1; D is possibly TRBD1 (6 bases). The V gene lost 4 bases and the J gene lost 5 bases, with 9 bases spanning the gap. This CDR3 has 12 residues. Germline values: CDR1 DFQATT, CDR2 SNEGSKA (reference sequence). This chain's CDR3 is CSANRDDNEQFF. Written as DNA, the CDR3 is TGCAGTGCTAACAGGGATGACAATGAGCAGTTCTTC.

A few counts support this clonotype. The chain couples TRBV7-9 to TRBJ1-3; D gene unclear. The CDR3 loop spans 15 amino acids. Germline V gene sequence: CDR1 SEHNR, CDR2 FQNEAQ (reference sequence). Trimming shortened V by 3 bases and J by 0 bases, and 9 bases separated the two germline ends. CDR3 sequence: CASSFGSPSGNTIYF. For the CDR3, the DNA is TGTGCCAGCAGCTTCGGCAGTCCCTCTGGAAACACCATATATTTT.

This clonotype occurred many times. The chain employs TRBV4-2 and TRBJ2-7; 11 bases are a match to TRBD1. Trimming at V came to 3 bases and at J to 6 bases, leaving 7 bases not matched to a gene. CDR1 is LGHNA and CDR2 is YNFKEQ in the germline V gene. The CDR3 is 15 amino acids. CDR3 DNA sequence: TGTGCCAGCAGCCATCCGGGACAGGGGGATTCCGAGCAGTACTTC. Translation gives CASSHPGQGDSEQYF.